Below are 27 T cell receptor beta chains sequenced from a single sample in a study of blood T cell repertoires in COVID-19. Repertoires were generated with immunoSEQ multiplex PCR, while TCRdb's copy carries only in-frame clones and drops some. The table includes fewer than 350,000 clones, 75% to 90% detected once. Sequencing was performed on PBMCs or T cells enriched from blood (not recorded which). These TCRs come from a man aged 25-45 years who had recovered from COVID-19.

This sequence joins TRBV12-5 and TRBJ2-7; TRBD1 agrees at 9 bases. The V gene end was trimmed by 3 bases and the J gene end by 7 bases; junction bases not matched to a gene: 10. Germline CDR1 reads LGHNT; CDR2 reads FRNRAP. CDR3 length equals 15 residues. As DNA, the CDR3 is TGTGCTAGTGGTTTCCCTTCACAGGGGGCAGGGGAGCAGTACTTC. Translated, it gives CASGFPSQGAGEQYF.

This clone was seen once. The chain recombines TRBV2 with TRBJ2-1; 9 bases map to TRBD2. V was clipped by 9 bases and J by 9 bases; unmatched bases: 9. This CDR3 is built from 13 residues. Germline CDR1 reads SNHLY; CDR2 reads FYNNEI. In DNA form, the CDR3 reads TGTGCCAGTCACGCGGGGGGGCTCAGTGAGCAGTTCTTC. Translating gives CASHAGGLSEQFF.

V and J are TRBV7-2 and TRBJ2-7; the match to TRBD1 covers 9 bases. V lost 0 bases and J lost 4; bases outside the gene matches: 4. CDR3 length: 15 amino acids. In germline, CDR1 is SGHTA, CDR2 FQGNSA. The CDR3 DNA follows: TGTGCCAGCAGCTTAGCCGGGACAGGGTTTTACGAGCAGTACTTC. It codes for CASSLAGTGFYEQYF.

V and J are TRBV3-1 (or the pseudogene TRBV3-2) and TRBJ1-3, with D possibly being TRBD1 (6 bases). The CDR3 consists of 14 residues. From germline, CDR1 is LGHDT and CDR2 YNNKEL (reference sequence). V lost 4 bases, J lost 4 bases, and 11 bases lay in between. CDR3 loop: CASSRRGGGNTIYF. CDR3 DNA: TGTGCCAGCAGCCGCAGGGGCGGAGGAAACACCATATATTTT.

The chain couples TRBV18 to TRBJ1-2; D is unclear. Germline V gene data show CDR1 as KGHSH and CDR2 as LQKENI. The CDR3 runs 16 residues. V shed 2 bases and J shed 3 bases, with 16 bases lying between them. The CDR3 nucleotides read TGTGCCAGCTCACCAGTACCACAGCCTGCTGACTATGGCTACACCTTC. This sequence encodes CASSPVPQPADYGYTF.

This chain links TRBV2 with TRBJ1-1; 9 positions match TRBD1. CDR1 and CDR2 from the germline V gene are SNHLY and FYNNEI. CDR3 length equals 15 residues. The trim removed 5 bases at V and 4 bases at J, leaving 8 bases unmatched. CDR3 sequence reads: CASSPTQGASTEAFF. CDR3 nucleotides: TGTGCCAGCAGTCCCACACAGGGGGCCAGCACTGAAGCTTTCTTT.

The chain carries TRBV19 and TRBJ1-1, with D possibly TRBD1 on 5 matching bases. Germline lookup yields CDR1 LNHDA and CDR2 SQIVND (reference sequence). The CDR3 is 15 amino acids. V was pared by 5 bases and J by 2 bases, with 15 bases between. This CDR3 reads CASSPPWGRNTEAFF. DNA for the CDR3: TGTGCCAGTAGTCCCCCATGGGGCCGTAACACTGAAGCTTTCTTT.

The rearrangement links TRBV5-5 to TRBJ1-3; no clear D gene. The CDR3 totals 12 residues. Deletions cut 4 bases from V and 4 bases from J, with 6 bases between. Germline V CDR1 and CDR2: SGHKS, YYEKEE (reference sequence). CDR3 nucleotide sequence: TGTGCCAGCAGCGAAAGCGGAAACACCATATATTTT. Translating gives CASSESGNTIYF.

The chain joins TRBV5-1 to TRBJ2-1; 7 positions agree with TRBD1. V shed 3 bases, J shed 5 bases, and the junction held 5 bases outside the gene matches. This CDR3 region has 14 residues. The germline V gene has CDR1 SGHRS and CDR2 YFSETQ. CDR3 residues: CASSSDRRNNEQFF. The CDR3 nucleotides are TGCGCCAGCAGCTCGGACAGGCGAAACAATGAGCAGTTCTTC.

The chain recombines TRBV30 with TRBJ1-1; D call uncertain. The CDR3 contains 13 residues. CDR1 is GTSNPN, CDR2 SVGIG, per germline (reference sequence). Here the CDR3 DNA reads TGTGCTCAAGGCCGTAGCGCGAACACTGAAGCTTTCTTT. This codes for CAQGRSANTEAFF.

The chain employs TRBV6-2 or TRBV6-3 and TRBJ2-7; 12 bases are shared with TRBD1. The germline gives CDR1 MNHEY, CDR2 SVGEGT. Trimming cost V 2 bases and J 6 bases; bases outside gene matches: 5. The CDR3 totals 15 residues. In DNA, the CDR3 is TGTGCCAGCAGTTACCCGGGACAGGGGGCGGGCGAGCAGTACTTC. Amino acid sequence: CASSYPGQGAGEQYF.

The chain has TRBV7-3 and TRBJ2-3; 15 nucleotides agree with TRBD2. The junction had 4 bases not matched to a gene; V was cut back by 5 bases and J by 1 base. This CDR3 comprises 17 residues. CDR1 is SGHTA, CDR2 FQGTGA, per germline. Here the CDR3 reads CASSPGTSGGRTDTQYF. CDR3 sequence (DNA): TGTGCCAGCAGCCCCGGGACTAGCGGGGGGCGCACAGATACGCAGTATTTT.

The chain links TRBV19 to TRBJ1-4; 8 nucleotides agree with TRBD1. V trimming: 6 bases; J trimming: 8 bases; junction bases outside the gene matches: 8. Germline lookup yields CDR1 LNHDA and CDR2 SQIVND (reference sequence). This CDR3 has 14 amino acids. The CDR3 sequence: CASSPDRGQEKLFF. CDR3 bases: TGTGCCAGTAGCCCTGACAGGGGCCAGGAAAAACTGTTTTTT.

The rearrangement links TRBV9 to TRBJ1-5; 9 positions agree with TRBD1. The CDR3 is made up of 12 amino acids. CDR1 and CDR2 (germline): SGDLS, YYNGEE. V was clipped by 5 bases and J by 9 bases; unmatched bases: 3. CDR3 nucleotides: TGTGCCAGCAGTCCGACAGGGGGGCCCCAGCATTTT. This gives the protein CASSPTGGPQHF.

This clone was observed a single time. CDR3 sequence reads: CAISESRLAGDYEQYF. The CDR3 DNA follows: TGTGCCATCAGTGAGTCACGACTAGCGGGGGACTACGAGCAGTACTTC. The V and J genes are TRBV10-3 and TRBJ2-7, with 12 bases identical to TRBD2. The junction had 3 bases not matched to a gene; V was cut back by 0 bases and J by 3 bases. Germline CDR1 ENHRY, CDR2 SYGVKD. The CDR3 contains 16 residues.

This rearrangement joins TRBV5-6 to TRBJ1-5; maybe TRBD1 (5 bases). CDR1 is SGHDT and CDR2 is YYEEEE in the germline V gene. V was clipped by 0 bases and J by 0 bases, with 7 bases between them. CDR3 length: 15 residues. For the CDR3, the DNA is TGTGCCAGCAGCTTGGGGGGCTATAGCAATCAGCCCCAGCATTTT. Its translation: CASSLGGYSNQPQHF.

This chain links TRBV6-5 with TRBJ1-5, with TRBD1 matching 7 bases. Per the germline V gene, CDR1 is MNHEY and CDR2 is SVGAGI. This CDR3 spans 15 amino acids. V was pared by 6 bases and J by 2 bases, with 7 bases of the junction left unmatched. CDR3 region: CASRPDRVGNQPQHF. The CDR3 nucleotides read TGTGCCAGCAGACCAGACAGGGTGGGCAATCAGCCCCAGCATTTT.

This chain joins TRBV7-9 and TRBJ1-2; no clear D. Germline V gene data show CDR1 as SEHNR and CDR2 as FQNEAQ (reference sequence). There are 15 residues in the CDR3. V was pared by 4 bases and J by 3 bases, with 15 bases between. The CDR3 region has the DNA TGTGCCAGCAGCTCCGGGGAGGAGGGATACTATGGCTACACCTTC. Translation: CASSSGEEGYYGYTF.

The genes are TRBV7-9 and TRBJ1-2; 7 bases match TRBD1. Germline V lookup: CDR1 SEHNR, CDR2 FQNEAQ (reference sequence). V lost 5 bases to trimming and J lost 4 bases; unmatched junction nucleotides: 16. The CDR3 is 17 residues long. In DNA, the CDR3 is TGTGCCAGCAGCCCGAGCTCGGTCCCCAGGGGGACCTATGGCTACACCTTC. Amino acids: CASSPSSVPRGTYGYTF.

This clone was seen only once. The J gene is TRBJ2-5, the V gene TRBV5-1; D uncertain. Germline values: CDR1 SGHRS, CDR2 YFSETQ. Trimming shortened V by 5 bases and J by 0 bases, and 8 bases separated the two germline ends. The CDR3 is 13 residues long. The DNA for the CDR3 is TGCGCCAGCAGGCGCGACAACCAAGAGACCCAGTACTTC. It yields the protein CASRRDNQETQYF.

The chain has TRBV29-1 and TRBJ2-7; TRBD2 agrees at 8 bases. V lost 6 bases to trimming and J lost 0 bases; unmatched junction nucleotides: 10. CDR1 and CDR2 (germline): SQVTM, ANQGSEA. The CDR3 consists of 15 residues. The DNA of the CDR3 is TGCAGCGTCCTCGGGGTAGCGGGGCTCTCCTACGAGCAGTACTTC. Its protein product is CSVLGVAGLSYEQYF.

V and J are TRBV12-3 or TRBV12-4 and TRBJ2-2; tentatively, D is TRBD1 (5 bases). The CDR3 length is 13 residues. Trimming took off 6 bases at V and 4 bases at J, with 9 bases between the two ends. The CDR3 DNA reads TGTGCCAGCAGAGGACACGGCACCGGGGAGCTGTTTTTT. It translates to CASRGHGTGELFF.

The rearrangement uses TRBV11-2 and TRBJ2-7; D remains unclear. Per the germline V gene, CDR1 is SGHAT and CDR2 is FQNNGV. The CDR3 is 10 residues long. The V end was cut by 4 bases, the J end by 7 bases, with 5 bases between. The CDR3 loop reads CASSSYEQYF. DNA of the CDR3: TGTGCCAGCAGCTCTTATGAGCAGTACTTC. Together with reference TRBV11-2 and TRBJ2-7, the CDR3 gives the full variable domain: EAGVAQSPRYKIIEKRQSVAFWCNPISGHATLYWYQQILGQGPKLLIQFQNNGVVDDSQLPKDRFSAERLKGVDSTLKIQPAKLEDSAVYLCASSSYEQYFGPGTRLTVT.

The rearrangement joins TRBV5-6 to TRBJ1-1; D is ambiguous. Trimming shortened V by 2 bases and J by 6 bases, and 5 bases separated the two germline ends. The length of the CDR3 is 11 residues. CDR1 is SGHDT, CDR2 YYEEEE, per germline. CDR3 region: CASSFAAEAFF. As DNA, the CDR3 is TGTGCCAGCAGCTTTGCAGCTGAAGCTTTCTTT.

V is TRBV24-1 and J is TRBJ2-5; 8 nucleotides line up with TRBD2. The germline V gene encodes CDR1 KGHDR and CDR2 SFDVKD. The CDR3 is 20 residues long. The junction had 23 bases not matched to a gene; V was cut back by 8 bases and J by 1 base. CDR3 nucleotides: TGTGCCACCATCTACAATGAGGCTTCTCCCGGGGGGGCCCCCCAAGAGACCCAGTACTTC. Protein product: CATIYNEASPGGAPQETQYF.

The chain links TRBV14 to TRBJ1-6; D is undetermined. The CDR3 is made up of 15 amino acids. From germline, CDR1 is SGHDN and CDR2 FVKESK. With 0 bases removed from V and 11 bases from J, the gap between germline ends came to 14 bases. CDR3 sequence (DNA): TGTGCCAGCAGCCAAGACCAGGATTGGATGACACCCCTCCACTTT. It codes for CASSQDQDWMTPLHF.

A single count supports this clone. The J gene is TRBJ1-1, the V gene TRBV7-9, with TRBD1 matching over 9 bases. The V and J ends lost 6 bases and 4 bases, in that order; junction bases with no gene match: 3. The CDR3 covers 13 residues. Per the germline V gene, CDR1 is SEHNR and CDR2 is FQNEAQ (reference sequence). CDR3 residues: CASRTGGVTEAFF. In DNA form, the CDR3 reads TGTGCCAGCAGAACAGGGGGCGTCACTGAAGCTTTCTTT.